The table lists the clone carrying this T cell receptor (beta chain) with many counts. This sample is drawn from a study of neurological immune-mediated disorders. Synthesis of cDNA was performed by 5'RACE using 10-nucleotide random UMIs. TCRdb independently ran MiXCR on the 5' RACE reads; one entry per CDR3 protein. This sample has 30,000 to 45,000 distinct CDR3 sequences, with around 10% found just once. V shed 6 bases and J shed 1 base, with 9 bases lying between them. Germline-derived CDR1 and CDR2 are MNHEY and SVGAGI. CDR3 length equals 14 residues. There were approximately 1 million CD4+ or CD8+ T cells used in the sorted libraries.

The sequence was collected from a woman in her thirties with HTLV-1-associated myelopathy (HAM/TSP). The rearrangement uses TRBV6-5 and TRBJ2-2; a weak D match, TRBD1 (5 bases). Specimen: CD4+ T cells from blood. CDR3 protein: CASSGHQNTGELFF. CDR3 coding DNA: TGTGCCAGCAGCGGACACCAGAACACCGGGGAGCTGTTTTTT.